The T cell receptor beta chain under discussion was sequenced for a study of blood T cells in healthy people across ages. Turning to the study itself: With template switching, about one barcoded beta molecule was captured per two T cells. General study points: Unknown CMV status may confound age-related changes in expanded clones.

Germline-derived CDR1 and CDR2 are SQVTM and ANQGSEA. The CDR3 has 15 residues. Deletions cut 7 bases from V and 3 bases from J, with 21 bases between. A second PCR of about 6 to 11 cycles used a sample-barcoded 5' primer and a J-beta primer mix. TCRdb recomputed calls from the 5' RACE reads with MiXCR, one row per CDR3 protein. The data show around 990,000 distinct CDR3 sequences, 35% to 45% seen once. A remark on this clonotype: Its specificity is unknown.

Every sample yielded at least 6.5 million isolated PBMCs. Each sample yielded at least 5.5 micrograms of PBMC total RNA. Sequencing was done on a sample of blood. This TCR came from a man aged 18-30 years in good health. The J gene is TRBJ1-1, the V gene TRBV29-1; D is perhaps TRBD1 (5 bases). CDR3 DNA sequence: TGCAGCGCCCGCGGGGGAGCGGGAGTGTACACTGAAGCTTTCTTT. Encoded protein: CSARGGAGVYTEAFF.